This T cell receptor (beta chain) was sequenced in a study of response to subunit inactivated influenza vaccine. V shed 0 bases and J shed 7 bases, with 13 bases lying between them. In germline, CDR1 is SEHNR, CDR2 FQNEAQ (reference sequence). The CDR3 is 15 amino acids. TCRdb called the RT-PCR reads again in MiXCR, with one record for every CDR3 protein. In the table there are approximately 520,000 distinct CDR3 sequences, approximately 24% of which are singletons. General study findings and limits: New T cells are recruited in small numbers by each seasonal influenza vaccination, according to the authors' suggestion.

This clonotype appeared once. Its matching antigen is unknown. The V call is TRBV7-9, the J call TRBJ2-4, with a tentative D call TRBD2 (6 bases). The source of this sequence is a man aged 45 to 65 who received an inactivated influenza vaccine. Source: CD4+ T cells sorted from PBMCs, taken roughly 5 days after vaccination. The CDR3 nucleotides are TGTGCCAGCAGCTTAGCGCTTGGAGGAGGGAACATTCAGTACTTC. Translation: CASSLALGGGNIQYF.